The rows below give T cell receptor beta chains drawn from one sample of a study of shared clonotypes between healthy human individuals. TCRdb keeps only in-frame clones here, not all; method: immunoSEQ multiplex PCR. The sample holds approximately 2.5 million clones, more than 80% seen once. Sequencing was carried out using naive CD4+ T cells sorted from blood. These receptor sequences come from a man between 18 and 29 years old in good health. The CDR3 runs from the conserved cysteine through the conserved F or W. Each record gives: D gene, V gene, J gene, clone size, CDR3 DNA, CDR3 protein. The D gene is left open where the match is weak. Size values are once, few and many counts, or a class for expanded clones, and some rows have none.

d_call: .
v_call: TRBV2
j_call: TRBJ1-5
clone_size: .
cdr3_nt: TGTGCCAGCAGTGAACAGGAGAATCAGCCCCAGCATTTT
cdr3_aa: CASSEQENQPQHF

d_call: TRBD2
v_call: TRBV19
j_call: TRBJ2-7
clone_size: .
cdr3_nt: TGTGCCAGTAGTACCACTAGCGGCCCCACAAACGAGCAGTACTTC
cdr3_aa: CASSTTSGPTNEQYF

d_call: .
v_call: TRBV18
j_call: TRBJ2-7
clone_size: .
cdr3_nt: TGTGCCAGCTCACCACCCTTCCCTAGCTCCTACGAGCAGTACTTC
cdr3_aa: CASSPPFPSSYEQYF

d_call: .
v_call: TRBV4-1
j_call: TRBJ1-5
clone_size: .
cdr3_nt: TGCGCCAGCAGCCACGAGCTATTCCCGGGGGCACCCTCAAATCAGCCCCAGCATTTT
cdr3_aa: CASSHELFPGAPSNQPQHF

d_call: TRBD2
v_call: TRBV28
j_call: TRBJ2-5
clone_size: .
cdr3_nt: TGTGCCAGCAGTTCTCCGGGACTAGCGATCGAGACCCAGTACTTC
cdr3_aa: CASSSPGLAIETQYF

d_call: TRBD1
v_call: TRBV6-5
j_call: TRBJ1-2
clone_size: .
cdr3_nt: TGTGCCAGCAGCCGGGGGACAGCGAACTATGGCTACACCTTC
cdr3_aa: CASSRGTANYGYTF

d_call: .
v_call: TRBV5-1
j_call: TRBJ1-2
clone_size: .
cdr3_nt: TGCGCCAGCAGCTTGTCGGGTTTCGAAGGCTACACCTTC
cdr3_aa: CASSLSGFEGYTF

d_call: .
v_call: TRBV6-6
j_call: TRBJ1-1
clone_size: .
cdr3_nt: TGTGCCAGCAGTTACTCGAGGGTCACTGAAGCTTTCTTT
cdr3_aa: CASSYSRVTEAFF

d_call: .
v_call: TRBV30
j_call: TRBJ2-7
clone_size: .
cdr3_nt: TGTGCCTGGAGTGACCCTACACGGGGAGGCGAGCAGTACTTC
cdr3_aa: CAWSDPTRGGEQYF

d_call: .
v_call: TRBV7-9
j_call: TRBJ1-1
clone_size: .
cdr3_nt: TGTGCCAGCAGCCATCCTTACGCTGAAGCTTTCTTT
cdr3_aa: CASSHPYAEAFF

d_call: .
v_call: TRBV7-2
j_call: TRBJ1-6
clone_size: .
cdr3_nt: TGTGCCAGCAGCTTATTAGGGCAGAATTATTCACCCCTCCACTTT
cdr3_aa: CASSLLGQNYSPLHF

d_call: .
v_call: TRBV5-4
j_call: TRBJ2-7
clone_size: .
cdr3_nt: TGTGCCAGCAGCTTGGGGTCGGCGAGCTCCTACGAGCAGTACTTC
cdr3_aa: CASSLGSASSYEQYF

d_call: TRBD1
v_call: TRBV4-3
j_call: TRBJ2-1
clone_size: .
cdr3_nt: TGCGCCAGCAGCCAAGAAGTAGGACAGGCGCAGTTCTTC
cdr3_aa: CASSQEVGQAQFF

d_call: TRBD2
v_call: TRBV7-9
j_call: TRBJ2-3
clone_size: .
cdr3_nt: TGTGCCAGCGGGTTAGCGGGCACTAGCACAGATACGCAGTATTTT
cdr3_aa: CASGLAGTSTDTQYF

d_call: .
v_call: TRBV10-2
j_call: TRBJ2-7
clone_size: .
cdr3_nt: TGCGCCAGCAGTATTCAAGGGCAGGGGCAGTACTTC
cdr3_aa: CASSIQGQGQYF

d_call: TRBD1
v_call: TRBV28
j_call: TRBJ2-7
clone_size: .
cdr3_nt: TGTGCCAGCAGCCCAAGCCTAGGGACAGGGCCCGACGAGCAGTACTTC
cdr3_aa: CASSPSLGTGPDEQYF

d_call: .
v_call: TRBV5-5
j_call: TRBJ1-5
clone_size: .
cdr3_nt: TGTGCCAGCAGCTTGGAAAGTTTGAGCAATCAGCCCCAGCATTTT
cdr3_aa: CASSLESLSNQPQHF

d_call: TRBD1
v_call: TRBV30
j_call: TRBJ2-3
clone_size: .
cdr3_nt: TGTGCCTGGAGTTACAGGGGCGCTACCTTTAGCACAGATACGCAGTATTTT
cdr3_aa: CAWSYRGATFSTDTQYF

d_call: .
v_call: TRBV5-1
j_call: TRBJ2-7
clone_size: .
cdr3_nt: TGCGCCAGCAGCCAGGGCCCCGTGGAGGCAACCTACGAGCAGTACTTC
cdr3_aa: CASSQGPVEATYEQYF

d_call: TRBD2
v_call: TRBV9
j_call: TRBJ2-3
clone_size: .
cdr3_nt: TGTGCCAGCAGCGTAAGGACTAGCGGCTTACTCACAGATACGCAGTATTTT
cdr3_aa: CASSVRTSGLLTDTQYF

d_call: TRBD2
v_call: TRBV6-1
j_call: TRBJ2-1
clone_size: .
cdr3_nt: TGTGCCAGCAGTGACCCCCTAGCGGGGGGGGTCAATGAGCAGTTCTTC
cdr3_aa: CASSDPLAGGVNEQFF

d_call: .
v_call: TRBV29-1
j_call: TRBJ1-2
clone_size: once
cdr3_nt: TGCAGCGTTACGGCGGTCGACTATGGCTACACCTTC
cdr3_aa: CSVTAVDYGYTF

d_call: .
v_call: TRBV2
j_call: TRBJ2-5
clone_size: .
cdr3_nt: TGTGCCAGCAGTTCACAGCAACAAGAGACCCAGTACTTC
cdr3_aa: CASSSQQQETQYF

d_call: .
v_call: TRBV7-2
j_call: TRBJ1-2
clone_size: .
cdr3_nt: TGTGCCAGCAGCTCGATTAACCGCTATTATGGCTACACCTTC
cdr3_aa: CASSSINRYYGYTF

d_call: .
v_call: TRBV29-1
j_call: TRBJ2-3
clone_size: .
cdr3_nt: TGCAGCGTTGTGCCCACAGATACGCAGTATTTT
cdr3_aa: CSVVPTDTQYF

d_call: .
v_call: TRBV25-1
j_call: TRBJ2-1
clone_size: .
cdr3_nt: TGTGCCAGCAGTAACTTACAGGAACCCAACGAGCAGTTCTTC
cdr3_aa: CASSNLQEPNEQFF

d_call: TRBD2
v_call: TRBV30
j_call: TRBJ2-2
clone_size: .
cdr3_nt: TGTGCCTCCCGACGCGTGCAGGCGGGGGGCGGGGAGCTGTTTTTT
cdr3_aa: CASRRVQAGGGELFF

d_call: .
v_call: TRBV18
j_call: TRBJ1-5
clone_size: .
cdr3_nt: TGTGCCAGCTCACCAGGCGGGGAGCCGAGCAATCAGCCCCAGCATTTT
cdr3_aa: CASSPGGEPSNQPQHF

d_call: TRBD1
v_call: TRBV19
j_call: TRBJ1-4
clone_size: .
cdr3_nt: TGTGCCTCAAATCTGGGGGACAGGGTTAAGGGAAAACTGTTTTTT
cdr3_aa: CASNLGDRVKGKLFF

d_call: .
v_call: TRBV7-2
j_call: TRBJ2-1
clone_size: .
cdr3_nt: TGTGCCAGCAGCTTTAGCGCTGCGGGGAGAATGACCTACAATGAGCAGTTCTTC
cdr3_aa: CASSFSAAGRMTYNEQFF

d_call: .
v_call: TRBV5-1
j_call: TRBJ1-4
clone_size: .
cdr3_nt: TGCGCCAGCAGCCCGACAGGTTCCAATGAAAAACTGTTTTTT
cdr3_aa: CASSPTGSNEKLFF

d_call: TRBD2
v_call: TRBV7-2
j_call: TRBJ2-7
clone_size: .
cdr3_nt: TGTGCCAGCAGCTTAGCCTCGCTAGCGGGAGGGTTCTACGAGCAGTACTTC
cdr3_aa: CASSLASLAGGFYEQYF

d_call: TRBD1
v_call: TRBV19
j_call: TRBJ2-1
clone_size: .
cdr3_nt: TGTGCCAGTAGTATCCTAAACGACAGGGTGGGTGCAAATGAGCAGTTCTTC
cdr3_aa: CASSILNDRVGANEQFF

d_call: .
v_call: TRBV7-2
j_call: TRBJ1-4
clone_size: .
cdr3_nt: TGTGCCAGCAGCTTAACCAGAGATCGGGGTGAAAAACTGTTTTTT
cdr3_aa: CASSLTRDRGEKLFF

d_call: TRBD2
v_call: TRBV9
j_call: TRBJ2-5
clone_size: .
cdr3_nt: TGTGCCAGCAGCGTAGCGACTAGCGGGGGTCAAGAGACCCAGTACTTC
cdr3_aa: CASSVATSGGQETQYF

d_call: .
v_call: TRBV5-1
j_call: TRBJ1-1
clone_size: .
cdr3_nt: TGCGCCAGCAGCCCGGATTTACAGGGTTCCACTGAAGCTTTCTTT
cdr3_aa: CASSPDLQGSTEAFF

d_call: .
v_call: TRBV27
j_call: TRBJ1-2
clone_size: .
cdr3_nt: TGTGCCAGCAGTCCTCAGACAGGTGGCTATGGCTACACCTTC
cdr3_aa: CASSPQTGGYGYTF

d_call: TRBD1
v_call: TRBV2
j_call: TRBJ2-1
clone_size: once
cdr3_nt: TGTGCCAGCAGGTTTTCCGCAGGGGGCGTGGGTGGGGAGCAGTTCTTC
cdr3_aa: CASRFSAGGVGGEQFF

d_call: .
v_call: TRBV19
j_call: TRBJ1-1
clone_size: .
cdr3_nt: TGTGCCAGTAGTATCGAAAGGGGCTATGAAGCTTTCTTT
cdr3_aa: CASSIERGYEAFF

d_call: .
v_call: TRBV5-4
j_call: TRBJ2-5
clone_size: .
cdr3_nt: TGTGCCAGCAGCTTGGTGGGGTATCAAGAGACCCAGTACTTC
cdr3_aa: CASSLVGYQETQYF

d_call: TRBD1
v_call: TRBV18
j_call: TRBJ2-1
clone_size: .
cdr3_nt: TGTGCCAGCTCATGGGACAGGGACAATGAGCAGTTCTTC
cdr3_aa: CASSWDRDNEQFF

d_call: TRBD2
v_call: TRBV5-1
j_call: TRBJ2-3
clone_size: .
cdr3_nt: TGCGCCAGCAGCTTGGATCCAATAGCGGGGGGCACAGATACGCAGTATTTT
cdr3_aa: CASSLDPIAGGTDTQYF

d_call: .
v_call: TRBV4-3
j_call: TRBJ2-5
clone_size: once
cdr3_nt: TGCGCCAGCAGCCAAGAGACGGGAAGGGGGCAAGAGACCCAGTACTTC
cdr3_aa: CASSQETGRGQETQYF

d_call: .
v_call: TRBV6-5
j_call: TRBJ1-5
clone_size: .
cdr3_nt: TGTGCCAGCAGTTACGTACACGGCAATCAGCCCCAGCATTTT
cdr3_aa: CASSYVHGNQPQHF

d_call: .
v_call: TRBV7-9
j_call: TRBJ2-2
clone_size: .
cdr3_nt: TGTGCCAGCAGCTTACAGGAAACCGGGGAGCTGTTTTTT
cdr3_aa: CASSLQETGELFF

d_call: TRBD1
v_call: TRBV7-7
j_call: TRBJ2-5
clone_size: .
cdr3_nt: TGTGCTAGCAGCAACGGACAGGGGACGGGAGAGACCCAGTACTTC
cdr3_aa: CASSNGQGTGETQYF

d_call: .
v_call: TRBV27
j_call: TRBJ1-2
clone_size: .
cdr3_nt: TGTGCCAGCAGTTTATCGCCAGGGGTCGGAGGCTACACCTTC
cdr3_aa: CASSLSPGVGGYTF

d_call: TRBD1
v_call: TRBV5-1
j_call: TRBJ2-7
clone_size: .
cdr3_nt: TGCGCCAGCAGCTTGTCAGGGGGCTACGAGCAGTACTTC
cdr3_aa: CASSLSGGYEQYF

d_call: .
v_call: TRBV4-2
j_call: TRBJ1-5
clone_size: .
cdr3_nt: TGTGCCAGCAGCCGGGGGGGCGGCAATCAGCCCCAGCATTTT
cdr3_aa: CASSRGGGNQPQHF

d_call: TRBD2
v_call: TRBV15
j_call: TRBJ2-5
clone_size: .
cdr3_nt: TGTGCCACCAGCCGCGGACTAGCGGGGGCTCAATCCCCAAAAGAGACCCAGTACTTC
cdr3_aa: CATSRGLAGAQSPKETQYF

d_call: .
v_call: TRBV5-1
j_call: TRBJ2-5
clone_size: .
cdr3_nt: TGCGCCAGCACCGCGGACCGCCTAGAGGGGGCCCAGTACTTC
cdr3_aa: CASTADRLEGAQYF

d_call: .
v_call: TRBV6-1
j_call: TRBJ1-4
clone_size: .
cdr3_nt: TGTGCCAGCAGTCCCCTGGGTGTGAATGAAAAACTGTTTTTT
cdr3_aa: CASSPLGVNEKLFF

d_call: .
v_call: TRBV5-6
j_call: TRBJ1-2
clone_size: once
cdr3_nt: TGTGCCAGCAGCTTACAAACAGAACTCTATGGCTACACCTTC
cdr3_aa: CASSLQTELYGYTF

d_call: .
v_call: TRBV5-1
j_call: TRBJ2-5
clone_size: .
cdr3_nt: TGCGCCAGCAGCTTAGGGGACACCACTCCGGAGACCCAGTACTTC
cdr3_aa: CASSLGDTTPETQYF